A single sample gave rise to the 28 T cell receptor beta chains below, sequenced in a study of blood T cell repertoires in COVID-19. Profiling relied on immunoSEQ multiplex PCR, and the TCRdb table lists in-frame clones only, not all of them. Among about 220,000 clones listed, about 81% were seen once. The specimen was peripheral blood. The receptors stem from an older woman with COVID-19, enrolled during active disease.

V and J are TRBV5-3 and TRBJ2-7; a weak D match, TRBD2 (6 bases). TRBV5-3 is recorded as an ORF, its role being uncertain. Trimming stripped 0 bases from V and 4 bases from J, with 20 bases between. CDR3 size: 17 residues. DNA of the CDR3: TGTGCCAGAAGCTTGGCTCTTATGGGCGGGAAAGAGTACGAGCAGTACTTC. Amino acids: CARSLALMGGKEYEQYF.

This sequence joins TRBV11-3 and TRBJ2-1; D possibly corresponds to TRBD2 (6 bases). Germline values: CDR1 SGHNT, CDR2 YENEEA. This CDR3 spans 14 amino acids. V was shortened by 0 bases and J by 3 bases, with 6 bases between the two germline ends. The CDR3 spells CASSLERGYNEQFF. CDR3 bases: TGTGCCAGCAGCTTAGAGCGGGGCTACAATGAGCAGTTCTTC. Using reference TRBV11-3 and TRBJ2-1 for the parts outside the CDR3, the full variable domain is EAGVVQSPRYKIIEKKQPVAFWCNPISGHNTLYWYLQNLGQGPELLIRYENEEAVDDSQLPKDRFSAERLKGVDSTLKIQPAELGDSAVYLCASSLERGYNEQFFGPGTRLTVL.

This chain links TRBV27 with TRBJ2-1; 9 bases align to TRBD2. The CDR3 loop spans 14 amino acids. The germline CDR1 and CDR2 sequences are MNHEY and SMNVEV (reference sequence). The V segment lost 3 bases and the J segment 5 bases; nucleotides outside the gene matches: 2. The CDR3 sequence is CASSFLAGNNEQFF. CDR3 nucleotide sequence: TGTGCCAGCAGTTTTCTAGCGGGAAACAATGAGCAGTTCTTC.

The chain has TRBV28 and TRBJ1-1; the D gene is possibly TRBD1 (6 bases). V lost 5 bases to trimming and J lost 2 bases, with 9 bases between them. The CDR3 is made up of 13 amino acids. CDR1 is MDHEN and CDR2 is SYDVKM in the germline V gene. CDR3: CASSGQPNTEAFF. CDR3 sequence (DNA): TGTGCCAGCAGTGGACAGCCCAACACTGAAGCTTTCTTT.

The chain has TRBV14 and TRBJ2-7; 11 bases fit TRBD1. Germline CDR1 SGHDN, CDR2 FVKESK. This CDR3 spans 14 amino acids. V was pared by 8 bases and J by 3 bases, with 6 bases of the junction left unmatched. The CDR3 here is CASAYGTGGYEQYF. As DNA, the CDR3 is TGTGCCAGCGCCTACGGGACAGGGGGCTACGAGCAGTACTTC. The full variable domain, in which reference TRBV14 and TRBJ2-7 provide the parts outside the CDR3, is EAGVTQFPSHSVIEKGQTVTLRCDPISGHDNLYWYRRVMGKEIKFLLHFVKESKQDESGMPNNRFLAERTGGTYSTLKVQPAELEDSGVYFCASAYGTGGYEQYFGPGTRLTVT.

This rearrangement joins TRBV10-2 to TRBJ2-3; 9 nucleotides align to TRBD2. CDR3 length: 15 residues. The germline V gene encodes CDR1 WSHSY and CDR2 SAAADI. The V and J ends lost 5 bases and 3 bases, in that order; junction bases with no gene match: 6. CDR3 sequence (DNA): TGCGCCAGCAGTCTAGCGGGATGGGGGACAGATACGCAGTATTTT. Translated, it gives CASSLAGWGTDTQYF.

The J gene is TRBJ1-1, the V gene TRBV3-1 (or the pseudogene TRBV3-2); D is ambiguous. The ends were cut back, 2 bases at V and 10 bases at J, with 8 bases in the middle. The CDR3 runs to 11 residues. The germline gives CDR1 LGHDT, CDR2 YNNKEL (reference sequence). CDR3 DNA sequence: TGTGCCAGCAGCCAATTAGAGTTAGCTTTCTTT. Its translation is CASSQLELAFF.

The chain uses TRBV4-3 and TRBJ2-7; TRBD2 matches 9 bases. The CDR3 contains 13 residues. The V gene end was trimmed by 2 bases and the J gene end by 7 bases; junction bases not matched to a gene: 3. CDR1 LGHNA and CDR2 YSLEER come from the germline V gene. The CDR3 coding sequence is TGCGCCAGCAGCCAATTTCTAGCGGGAGAGCAGTACTTC. It yields the protein CASSQFLAGEQYF.

V and J are TRBV4-3 and TRBJ2-1, with 7 bases matching TRBD1. The CDR3 is 16 amino acids. Germline trimming cut 0 bases from V and 2 bases from J; bases unmatched to any gene: 4. Germline V gene data show CDR1 as LGHNA and CDR2 as YSLEER. The CDR3 nucleotides are TGCGCCAGCAGCCAAGACCCGCAGGGGGCCTACAATGAGCAGTTCTTC. Encoded protein: CASSQDPQGAYNEQFF.

The chain uses TRBV19 and TRBJ1-2, with a tentative D call TRBD1 (5 bases). The germline V gene has CDR1 LNHDA and CDR2 SQIVND (reference sequence). Trimming shortened V by 3 bases and J by 6 bases, and 17 bases separated the two germline ends. The CDR3 is made up of 15 amino acids. In DNA form, the CDR3 reads TGTGCCAGTAGTATTGGGCAGGGTAACGTCCATGGCTACACCTTC. It codes for CASSIGQGNVHGYTF.

The chain joins TRBV6-6 to TRBJ1-1, with 7 positions matching TRBD1. This CDR3 contains 17 residues. Germline V gives CDR1 MNHNY, CDR2 SVGAGI (reference sequence). Trimming at V came to 5 bases and at J to 3 bases, leaving 15 bases not matched to a gene. The CDR3 DNA sequence: TGTGCCAGCAGTCAGCCAAGATTTAAGGGGGCGCACACTGAAGCTTTCTTT. Protein product: CASSQPRFKGAHTEAFF.

The V gene is TRBV18, the J gene TRBJ1-1; the match to TRBD1 covers 7 bases. Trimming cost V 3 bases and J 5 bases; bases outside gene matches: 3. This CDR3 comprises 13 residues. The germline V gene encodes CDR1 KGHSH and CDR2 LQKENI. The CDR3 nucleotides read TGTGCCAGCTCACCCTGGACAGGTACTGAAGCTTTCTTT. Amino acid sequence: CASSPWTGTEAFF.

The chain has TRBV6-2 or TRBV6-3 and TRBJ2-1, with D possibly TRBD2 on 5 matching bases. Germline V gene lookup returns CDR1 MNHEY and CDR2 SVGEGT. This CDR3 has 15 residues. Deletions cut 2 bases from V and 5 bases from J, with 13 bases between. CDR3: CASSYPQDWDNEQFF. DNA of the CDR3: TGTGCCAGCAGTTACCCCCAGGACTGGGACAATGAGCAGTTCTTC.

This clone was seen just once. The rearrangement joins TRBV20-1 to TRBJ1-2; unclear D gene. CDR1 and CDR2 (germline): DFQATT, SNEGSKA (reference sequence). The CDR3 has 11 amino acids. The CDR3 loop is CSAVVNYGYTF. CDR3 DNA sequence: TGCAGCGCGGTCGTCAACTATGGCTACACCTTC.

The chain carries TRBV28 and TRBJ1-5, with TRBD1 matching 8 bases. Germline V gene sequence: CDR1 MDHEN, CDR2 SYDVKM. The CDR3 is made up of 16 amino acids. The V gene end was trimmed by 2 bases and the J gene end by 9 bases; junction bases not matched to a gene: 12. CDR3 loop: CASSLGQGMAVRPQHF. DNA for the CDR3: TGTGCCAGCAGTTTAGGACAGGGTATGGCGGTTCGGCCCCAGCATTTT. Looking up the rest from reference TRBV28 and TRBJ1-5 gives the full variable domain: DVKVTQSSRYLVKRTGEKVFLECVQDMDHENMFWYRQDPGLGLRLIYFSYDVKMKEKGDIPEGYSVSREKKERFSLILESASTNQTSMYLCASSLGQGMAVRPQHFGDGTRLSIL.

The chain has TRBV28 and TRBJ1-5; D is undetermined. This CDR3 is built from 10 residues. The germline V gene encodes CDR1 MDHEN and CDR2 SYDVKM. Trimming cost V 7 bases and J 7 bases, with 5 bases left between them. CDR3 in amino acids: CASNRQPQHF. The CDR3 nucleotides are TGTGCCAGCAACCGGCAGCCCCAGCATTTT.

The chain joins TRBV30 to TRBJ2-1, with TRBD2 matching over 7 bases. The CDR3 is made up of 15 amino acids. With V trimmed by 5 bases and J by 0 bases, 7 bases remained unmatched. The germline gives CDR1 GTSNPN, CDR2 SVGIG (reference sequence). CDR3 in amino acids: CAWCTSASSYNEQFF. DNA for the CDR3: TGTGCCTGGTGCACTAGCGCCAGCTCCTACAATGAGCAGTTCTTC.

This chain connects TRBV15 to TRBJ2-7; D may be TRBD1 (6 bases). Looked up from germline, CDR1 is LNHNV and CDR2 is YYDKDF (reference sequence). The CDR3 has 15 amino acids. Trimming took off 1 base at V and 0 bases at J, with 10 bases between the two ends. CDR3 sequence reads: CATSRGQGISYEQYF. Written as DNA, the CDR3 is TGTGCCACCAGCAGAGGGCAGGGGATCTCCTACGAGCAGTACTTC.

The chain carries TRBV9 and TRBJ1-2; D is unresolved. There are 16 residues in the CDR3. In germline, CDR1 is SGDLS, CDR2 YYNGEE. V was shortened by 0 bases and J by 1 base, with 13 bases between the two germline ends. The chain's CDR3 is CASSVGVAGVNYGYTF. The CDR3 coding sequence is TGTGCCAGCAGCGTAGGCGTCGCCGGGGTTAACTATGGCTACACCTTC.

This clone came up once. This chain links TRBV5-1 with TRBJ2-3, with 7 nucleotides matching TRBD1. The J segment lost 3 bases and the V segment lost 3 bases, leaving 13 bases of the junction unmatched. The CDR3 spans 17 residues. The V gene's germline CDR1 is SGHRS and CDR2 YFSETQ. DNA of the CDR3: TGCGCCAGCAGCTCGTACCCCCCGGGACAGACTACAGATACGCAGTATTTT. It yields the protein CASSSYPPGQTTDTQYF.

The genes are TRBV6-1 and TRBJ2-1; 11 bases line up with TRBD2. This CDR3 contains 20 residues. Germline V gene lookup returns CDR1 MNHNS and CDR2 SASEGT. Trimming took 0 bases from V and 0 from J; bases not matched to a gene: 10. Written as DNA, the CDR3 is TGTGCCAGCAGTGAAGCCCCCGTTCTAGCGGGAGGATTCTCCTACAATGAGCAGTTCTTC. Translating gives CASSEAPVLAGGFSYNEQFF.

The chain joins TRBV4-1 to TRBJ2-3; no firm D call. The germline V and J ends were trimmed by 0 bases and 8 bases, with 9 bases remaining between them. CDR3 length: 13 amino acids. The germline gives CDR1 MGHRA, CDR2 YSYEKL. CDR3 loop: CASSQESRRTQYF. The CDR3, as DNA: TGCGCCAGCAGCCAAGAGTCGCGGCGTACGCAGTATTTT.

The chain is built from TRBV18 and TRBJ2-7; TRBD2 agrees at 8 bases. This CDR3 contains 15 residues. The V gene's germline CDR1 is KGHSH and CDR2 LQKENI. V gave up 3 bases and J gave up 2 bases; unmatched junction bases: 6. As DNA, the CDR3 is TGTGCCAGCTCACCCGGGGGGGGAGGACCCTACGAGCAGTACTTC. It yields the protein CASSPGGGGPYEQYF.

In the case of this clone: The same CDR3 can be traced to other DNA sequences in this sample. This chain links TRBV27 with TRBJ1-6, with TRBD1 as a possible D gene (6 bases). V was trimmed by 2 bases and J by 0 bases, leaving 14 bases between them. The CDR3 is 18 amino acids. CDR1 and CDR2 (germline): MNHEY, SMNVEV (reference sequence). For the CDR3, the DNA is TGTGCCAGCAGTTTACGAGGGAGGGGGAGCTCCTATAATTCACCCCTCCACTTT. Its translation is CASSLRGRGSSYNSPLHF.

V usage is TRBV30 and J usage is TRBJ1-6, with 9 bases lining up with TRBD1. The V segment lost 0 bases and the J segment 7 bases; nucleotides outside the gene matches: 7. Looked up from germline, CDR1 is GTSNPN and CDR2 is SVGIG (reference sequence). This CDR3 is 16 amino acids long. As DNA, the CDR3 is TGTGCCTGGAGTGTACGGACAGGGGTGGGCAATTCACCCCTCCACTTT. Amino acid sequence: CAWSVRTGVGNSPLHF.

The chain has TRBV6-6 and TRBJ1-3; 7 bases align to TRBD1. The V and J ends lost 6 bases and 0 bases, in that order; junction bases with no gene match: 8. The V gene's germline CDR1 is MNHNY and CDR2 SVGAGI (reference sequence). The CDR3 totals 16 residues. The CDR3 DNA reads TGTGCCAGCAGCCAACCGGGACAGCCCTCTGGAAACACCATATATTTT. Translation gives CASSQPGQPSGNTIYF.

This chain links TRBV28 with TRBJ1-4, with D tentatively TRBD1 (6 bases). V was cut by 10 bases and J by 8 bases, with 11 bases left in between. CDR1 and CDR2 from the germline V gene are MDHEN and SYDVKM. The CDR3 has 11 amino acids. The CDR3 here is CATQGGEKLFF. In DNA, the CDR3 is TGTGCCACACAGGGAGGGGAAAAACTGTTTTTT.

This chain uses TRBV18 with TRBJ2-4, with a weak D call TRBD2 (7 bases). This CDR3 has 17 residues. Per germline, CDR1 KGHSH and CDR2 LQKENI. Trimming stripped 3 bases from V and 6 bases from J, with 21 bases between. The CDR3 protein is CASSPPRPPGGGNIQYF. The CDR3 DNA sequence: TGTGCCAGCTCACCGCCACGACCGCCGGGGGGCGGAAACATTCAGTACTTC.